This TCR beta chain derives from a study of T cell responses to AZD1222 COVID-19 vaccine. V lost 0 bases and J lost 4, with 7 bases in between. This CDR3 is 13 amino acids long. Germline CDR1 SGHRS, CDR2 YFSETQ. Produced via immunoSEQ multiplex PCR; TCRdb's table is partial and in-frame only. Found here are some 100,000 clones, about 89% of them singletons; the top ten hold approximately 15%. This chain connects TRBV5-1 to TRBJ2-5; maybe TRBD1 (5 bases). The sample consisted of peripheral blood, taken on day 0 of AZD1222 vaccination. The TCR sequence derives from an adult in good health. CDR3 coding DNA: TGCGCCAGCAGCTTGGCAGGGCTAGAGACCCAGTACTTC. Translated, it gives CASSLAGLETQYF.